This record concerns one TCR beta chain sequence. Its target is unknown. The ends were cut back, 3 bases at V and 0 bases at J, with 12 bases in the middle. The CDR3 runs to 16 residues. Germline V gene sequence: CDR1 SNHLY, CDR2 FYNNEI. Time point meaning: newly diagnosed GD, antithyroid drugs for less than 3 months. RNA isolated from PBMCs was used to make the TCR library. As a group, patients came from one endocrinology department in Xi'an, China. Blood from the periphery, about 9 milliliters in all, was drawn into EDTA tubes. Investigators prepared the TCR beta libraries by applying iRepertoire HTBI primers and Arm-PCR of CDR3 regions. One entry per CDR3 protein, called by TCRdb with MiXCR from the multiplex PCR reads. The table has fewer than 400,000 distinct CDR3 sequences, 18% seen once. This entry comes from a study of regulatory T cells in long-lasting Graves disease. Findings of the study overall: Among persistent patients, a larger number of public clonotypes were shared (around 3,000) than among newly diagnosed patients (around 980). Persistent disease showed a preference for TRBV28, TRBJ1-2 and TRBJ2-5.

The receptor's source is a female donor with Graves disease. The sequenced sample was peripheral blood mononuclear cells (PBMCs), obtained at new diagnosis, from a patient treated with antithyroid drugs. The gene calls are TRBV2 and TRBJ1-5, with D perhaps matching TRBD1 (6 bases). The CDR3 DNA is TGTGCCAGCAGTGAGTCCCGGACAGTTAGCAATCAGCCCCAGCATTTT. This sequence encodes CASSESRTVSNQPQHF.